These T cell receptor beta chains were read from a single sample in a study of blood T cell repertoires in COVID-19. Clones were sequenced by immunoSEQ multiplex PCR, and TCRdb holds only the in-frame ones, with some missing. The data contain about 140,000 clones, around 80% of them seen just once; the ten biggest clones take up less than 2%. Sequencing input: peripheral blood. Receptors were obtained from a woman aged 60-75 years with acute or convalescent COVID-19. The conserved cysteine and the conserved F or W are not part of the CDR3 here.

CDR3: ASSLAALTPSYEQY; V: TRBV7-2
CDR3: ASSPRGNNYGYT; V: TRBV18
CDR3: ASRAGGPYNEQF; V: TRBV27
CDR3: ATSHWTGQETQY; V: TRBV15
CDR3: ASSSGLPQETQY; V: TRBV5-1
CDR3: ASSLQGAKYT; V: TRBV12-3/TRBV12-4
CDR3: ASSPRGDSSYYGYT; V: TRBV18
CDR3: ATGQRPLYEQY; V: TRBV6-5
CDR3: ARGSGRGNEQF; V: TRBV2
CDR3: AWRGLAGISNEQF; V: TRBV30
CDR3: ASSVTSGRANPYNEQF; V: TRBV2
CDR3: ASSDPRQTLSQPQH; V: TRBV10-2
CDR3: ASRIFGSLDYNEQF; V: TRBV19
CDR3: AIKGDRGLFVDEQY; V: TRBV10-3
CDR3: ASIRQRSPRLFSTDTQY; V: TRBV21-1
CDR3: SAKKLTSGRAGDTDTQY; V: TRBV29-1
CDR3: ASSEGARGYT; V: TRBV25-1
CDR3: ASSYGTGGKTEAF; V: TRBV6-5
CDR3: ARSGGGGRTYNEQF; V: TRBV5-3
CDR3: ASSYSRLGLNEQF; V: TRBV6-5
CDR3: ASRSTGGRYEQY; V: TRBV28
CDR3: ASSSRAGSTEAF; V: TRBV5-1
CDR3: ASSVRDSPSYEQY; V: TRBV9
CDR3: ASSLGNLAGLPGEELF; V: TRBV7-8
CDR3: ASRRRGFDTIY; V: TRBV12-3/TRBV12-4
CDR3: ATSREQDSGNTIY; V: TRBV15
CDR3: ASSPGGTGRYGYT; V: TRBV18
CDR3: ASSSGNTIY; V: TRBV27
CDR3: SASTIMGSDEQY; V: TRBV20-1
CDR3: ASSPRGANNYGYT; V: TRBV28
CDR3: ASSLGSGGYT; V: TRBV5-1
CDR3: ATMTRIYEQY; V: TRBV2
CDR3: ASSLNPGQVDNEQF; V: TRBV5-1